A single sample gave rise to the 16 T cell receptor beta chains below, sequenced in a study of neurological immune-mediated disorders. MiXCR, applied by TCRdb to the 5' RACE reads, yields one record per CDR3 protein. The data show tens of thousands of distinct CDR3 sequences, with approximately 4% seen just once and 3.1% held by the top ten. The material sequenced was PBMCs. The receptors come from a woman aged 25 to 45 with multiple sclerosis.

This clonotype came up a few times. The junction does not match germline at one end; this may be a read error. V is TRBV7-2 and J is TRBJ2-7, with D possibly TRBD2 on 5 matching bases. There are 15 residues in the CDR3. From germline, CDR1 is SGHTA and CDR2 FQGNSA. The CDR3 is CASSLAGTAFYEQYF. The CDR3 nucleotides are TGTGCCAGCAGCCTAGCAGGTACGGCCTTTTACGAGCAGTACTTC.

This clonotype showed up many times. The J gene is TRBJ1-4, the V gene TRBV7-2, with 9 bases aligning to TRBD1. J gave up 5 bases and V 10 bases, and 5 bases lay outside the gene matches. CDR1 and CDR2 from the germline V gene are SGHTA and FQGNSA. CDR3 size: 13 residues. The CDR3 loop is CATAGTGNEKLFF. CDR3 DNA: TGTGCCACTGCCGGGACAGGGAATGAAAAACTGTTTTTT.

This clonotype was seen repeatedly, ten times or more. V usage is TRBV7-9 and J usage is TRBJ2-7; the D is unclear. This CDR3 region has 12 residues. Trimming pared 6 bases from V and 0 bases from J, leaving 6 bases between. Germline loops: CDR1 SEHNR, CDR2 FQNEAQ (reference sequence). CDR3 residues: CASSPASYEQYF. The CDR3 bases are TGTGCCAGCAGTCCGGCCTCCTACGAGCAGTACTTC.

This clonotype was recorded many times. CDR3 coding DNA: TGCAGTGCTAGAGATAGGACAGGGGGCTTCTACGAGCAGTACTTC. This codes for CSARDRTGGFYEQYF. The chain joins TRBV20-1 to TRBJ2-7; 11 bases line up with TRBD1. CDR3 length: 15 amino acids. Germline V gene data show CDR1 as DFQATT and CDR2 as SNEGSKA (reference sequence). Germline trimming cut 0 bases from V and 3 bases from J; bases unmatched to any gene: 4.

Details on this clonotype: Since no conserved phenylalanine or tryptophan closes the CDR3, a read error is the likely cause. The rearrangement joins TRBV2 to TRBJ2-7; D is tentatively TRBD1 or TRBD2 (5 bases each). This CDR3 spans 11 amino acids. Germline CDR1 is SNHLY and CDR2 is FYNNEI. Trimming shortened V by 6 bases and J by 6 bases, and 9 bases separated the two germline ends. The CDR3: CASSLGVEQYN. DNA of the CDR3: TGTGCCAGCAGCCTGGGGGTCGAGCAGTACAAC.

This clonotype was seen a few times. This chain joins TRBV7-8 and TRBJ2-3; D is uncertain. CDR3 length equals 15 residues. Trimming took off 5 bases at V and 6 bases at J, with 18 bases between the two ends. Germline CDR1 and CDR2: SGHVS and FQNEAQ. CDR3 protein: CASSPTIHPEDTQYF. CDR3 sequence (DNA): TGTGCCAGCAGCCCAACCATCCATCCCGAGGATACGCAGTATTTT.

This clonotype was picked up many times. The rearrangement uses TRBV5-5 and TRBJ2-2, with D tentatively TRBD2 (5 bases). Germline CDR1 SGHKS, CDR2 YYEKEE (reference sequence). The CDR3 is 14 residues long. Trimming cost V 6 bases and J 6 bases, with 15 bases left between them. The CDR3 DNA follows: TGTGCCAGCACCATCGAGGGAGCCGCCGGGGAGCTGTTTTTT. It translates to CASTIEGAAGELFF.

This clonotype was counted ten times or more. This chain links TRBV5-4 with TRBJ2-5, with no clear D. Germline CDR1 reads SGHNT; CDR2 reads YYREEE (reference sequence). Trimming removed 10 bases from V and 5 bases from J, with 18 bases in between. This CDR3 region has 13 residues. The CDR3 DNA follows: TGTGCCGCAACCAGCGTGAGTGGGGAGACCCAGTACTTC. Its protein is CAATSVSGETQYF. Full variable domain (missing parts from reference TRBV5-4 and TRBJ2-5): ETGVTQSPTHLIKTRGQQVTLRCSSQSGHNTVSWYQQALGQGPQFIFQYYREEENGRGNFPPRFSGLQFPNYSSELNVNALELDDSALYLCAATSVSGETQYFGPGTRLLVL.

Many counts were recorded for this clonotype. This chain uses TRBV7-2 with TRBJ2-7; 15 positions match TRBD2. The V gene end was trimmed by 5 bases and the J gene end by 0 bases; junction bases not matched to a gene: 5. Germline V gene sequence: CDR1 SGHTA, CDR2 FQGNSA. CDR3 length equals 17 residues. CDR3 region: CASSVWTSGGASYEQYF. CDR3 nucleotide sequence: TGTGCCAGCAGCGTCTGGACTAGCGGGGGGGCCTCCTACGAGCAGTACTTC. The full variable domain, in which reference TRBV7-2 and TRBJ2-7 provide the parts outside the CDR3, is GAGVSQSPSNKVTEKGKDVELRCDPISGHTALYWYRQSLGQGLEFLIYFQGNSAPDKSGLPSDRFSAERTGGSVSTLTIQRTQQEDSAVYLCASSVWTSGGASYEQYFGPGTRLTVT.

This clonotype was detected ten times or more. This sequence may be a read error, since a much larger clone differs from it by one base. The rearrangement uses TRBV7-2 and TRBJ2-3; D not certain. Germline V gene data show CDR1 as SGHTA and CDR2 as FQGNSA. The length of the CDR3 is 15 residues. V lost 2 bases, J lost 4 bases, and 13 bases lay in between. This CDR3 is CASSLQIKSPDTQYF. The DNA of the CDR3 is TGTGCCAGCAGCTTACAAATCAAATCCCCAGATACGCAGTATTTT.

This clonotype has more than one count but fewer than ten. The chain couples TRBV20-1 to TRBJ2-7; 9 nucleotides agree with TRBD1. J was trimmed by 3 bases and V by 2 bases; bases with no gene match: 8. Germline values: CDR1 DFQATT, CDR2 SNEGSKA (reference sequence). CDR3 size: 15 residues. The chain's CDR3 is CSARPGTGRNYEQYF. CDR3 DNA: TGCAGTGCTAGACCCGGGACAGGGCGAAACTACGAGCAGTACTTC.

The table lists this clonotype with many counts. The chain is built from TRBV4-1 and TRBJ2-7, with 9 bases lining up with TRBD1. Germline V gives CDR1 MGHRA, CDR2 YSYEKL. Trimming removed 4 bases from V and 6 bases from J; junction bases left unmatched: 13. This CDR3 is 16 amino acids long. The CDR3 DNA is TGCGCCAGCAGCCCAGAGGGTGGGACAGGGTGGACCGAGCAGTACTTC. Translated: CASSPEGGTGWTEQYF.

This clonotype showed up many times. V and J are TRBV7-9 and TRBJ2-7, with 11 bases lining up with TRBD1. The CDR3 is made up of 14 amino acids. V dropped 3 bases and J dropped 6; count of bases not matched to a gene: 4. CDR1 is SEHNR, CDR2 FQNEAQ, per germline (reference sequence). The CDR3 bases are TGTGCCAGCAGCTTCGGGGGACAGGGGGGCGAGCAGTACTTC. As protein: CASSFGGQGGEQYF.

This clonotype appeared many times. This chain connects TRBV3-1 to TRBJ2-7; 7 nucleotides line up with TRBD2. Germline V lookup: CDR1 LGHDT, CDR2 YNNKEL (reference sequence). V dropped 3 bases and J dropped 4; count of bases not matched to a gene: 9. This CDR3 has 15 residues. The CDR3 DNA sequence: TGTGCCAGCAGCCACCTCGGCGGGAGTCATTACGAGCAGTACTTC. Translation gives CASSHLGGSHYEQYF.

This clonotype was counted at least ten times. The rearrangement links TRBV7-3 to TRBJ2-3, with D possibly matching TRBD2 (6 bases). Per the germline V gene, CDR1 is SGHTA and CDR2 is FQGTGA. V lost 0 bases, J lost 4 bases, and 14 bases lay in between. The CDR3 is made up of 16 amino acids. The CDR3 DNA reads as TGTGCCAGCAGCTTAACCCGGTCAGCGGGTCCAGATACGCAGTATTTT. Its translation: CASSLTRSAGPDTQYF. Using reference TRBV7-3 and TRBJ2-3 for the parts outside the CDR3, the full variable domain is GAGVSQTPSNKVTEKGKYVELRCDPISGHTALYWYRQSLGQGPEFLIYFQGTGAADDSGLPNDRFFAVRPEGSVSTLKIQRTERGDSAVYLCASSLTRSAGPDTQYFGPGTRLTVL.

This clonotype was observed many times. The chain combines TRBV27 with TRBJ2-7, with D possibly matching TRBD1 (5 bases). The CDR3 spans 13 residues. Looked up from germline, CDR1 is MNHEY and CDR2 is SMNVEV (reference sequence). V lost 5 bases and J lost 4, with 12 bases in between. CDR3 nucleotides: TGTGCCAGCAGTCCCAGGGTTAGTTACGAGCAGTACTTC. Its protein is CASSPRVSYEQYF.